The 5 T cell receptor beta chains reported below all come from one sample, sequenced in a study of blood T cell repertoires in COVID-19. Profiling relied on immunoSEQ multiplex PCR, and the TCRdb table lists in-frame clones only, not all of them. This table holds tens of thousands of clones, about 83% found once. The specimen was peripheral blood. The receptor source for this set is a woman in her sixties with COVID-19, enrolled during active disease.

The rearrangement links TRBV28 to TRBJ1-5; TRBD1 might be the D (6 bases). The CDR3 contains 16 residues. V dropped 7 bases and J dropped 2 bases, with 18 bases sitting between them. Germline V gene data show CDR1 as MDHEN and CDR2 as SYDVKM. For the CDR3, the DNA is TGTGCCAGCAAATCAGTGGGGGCATCGGGCAATCAGCCCCAGCATTTT. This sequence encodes CASKSVGASGNQPQHF.

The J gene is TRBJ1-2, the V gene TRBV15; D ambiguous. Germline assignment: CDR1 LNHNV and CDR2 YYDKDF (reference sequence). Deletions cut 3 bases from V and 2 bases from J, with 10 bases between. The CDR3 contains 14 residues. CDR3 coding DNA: TGTGCCACCAGCAGGGATCAGGTCAACTATGGCTACACCTTC. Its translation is CATSRDQVNYGYTF.

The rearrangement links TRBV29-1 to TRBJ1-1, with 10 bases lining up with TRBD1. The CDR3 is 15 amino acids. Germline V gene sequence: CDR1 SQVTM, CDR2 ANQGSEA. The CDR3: CRATGGTGVNTEAFF. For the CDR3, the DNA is TGCAGGGCGACAGGGGGCACCGGAGTGAACACTGAAGCTTTCTTT.

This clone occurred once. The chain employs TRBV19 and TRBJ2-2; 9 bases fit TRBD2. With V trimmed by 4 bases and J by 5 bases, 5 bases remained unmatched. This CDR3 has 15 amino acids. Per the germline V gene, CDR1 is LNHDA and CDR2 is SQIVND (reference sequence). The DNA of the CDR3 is TGTGCCAGTAGTAGGGTAGCGGGAGATACCGGGGAGCTGTTTTTT. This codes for CASSRVAGDTGELFF.

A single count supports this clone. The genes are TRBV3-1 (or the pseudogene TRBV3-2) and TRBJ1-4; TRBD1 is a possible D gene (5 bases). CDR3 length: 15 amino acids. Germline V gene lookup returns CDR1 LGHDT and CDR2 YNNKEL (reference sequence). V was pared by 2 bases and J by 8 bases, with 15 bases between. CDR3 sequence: CASSQSRGREEKLFF. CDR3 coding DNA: TGTGCCAGCAGCCAATCTCGGGGGAGGGAGGAAAAACTGTTTTTT.